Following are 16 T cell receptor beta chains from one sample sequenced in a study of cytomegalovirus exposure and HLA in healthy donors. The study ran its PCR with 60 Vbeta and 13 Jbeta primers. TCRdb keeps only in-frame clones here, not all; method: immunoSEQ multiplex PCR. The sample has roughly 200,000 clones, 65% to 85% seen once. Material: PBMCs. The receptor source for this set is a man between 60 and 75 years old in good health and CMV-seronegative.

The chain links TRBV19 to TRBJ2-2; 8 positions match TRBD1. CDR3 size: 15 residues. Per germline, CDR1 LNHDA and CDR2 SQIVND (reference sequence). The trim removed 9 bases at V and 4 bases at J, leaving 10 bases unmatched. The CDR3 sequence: CASTKTGAVTGELFF. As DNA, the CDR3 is TGTGCCAGCACAAAGACAGGGGCGGTCACCGGGGAGCTGTTTTTT.

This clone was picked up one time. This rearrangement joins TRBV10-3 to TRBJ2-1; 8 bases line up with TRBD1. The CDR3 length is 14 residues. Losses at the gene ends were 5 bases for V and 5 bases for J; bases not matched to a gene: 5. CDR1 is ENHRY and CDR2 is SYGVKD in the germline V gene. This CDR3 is CAISQGQANNEQFF. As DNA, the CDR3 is TGTGCCATCAGTCAGGGACAGGCCAACAATGAGCAGTTCTTC.

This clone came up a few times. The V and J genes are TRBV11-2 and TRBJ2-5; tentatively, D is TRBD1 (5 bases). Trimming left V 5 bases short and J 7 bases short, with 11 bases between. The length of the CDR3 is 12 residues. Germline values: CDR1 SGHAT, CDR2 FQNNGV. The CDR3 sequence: CASSEGVGTQYF. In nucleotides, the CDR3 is TGTGCCAGCAGCGAAGGGGTAGGGACCCAGTACTTC.

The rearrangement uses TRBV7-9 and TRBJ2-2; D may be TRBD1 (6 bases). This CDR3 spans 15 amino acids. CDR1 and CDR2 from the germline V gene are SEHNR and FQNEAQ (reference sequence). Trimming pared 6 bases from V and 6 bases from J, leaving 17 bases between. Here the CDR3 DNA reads TGTGCCAGCAGTACTGGGACACTGGGGTCCGGGGAGCTGTTTTTT. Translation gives CASSTGTLGSGELFF.

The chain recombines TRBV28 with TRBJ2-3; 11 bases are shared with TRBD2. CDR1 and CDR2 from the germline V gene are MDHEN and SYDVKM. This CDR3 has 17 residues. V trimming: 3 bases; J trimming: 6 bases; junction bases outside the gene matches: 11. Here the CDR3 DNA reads TGTGCCAGCAGTTTCTTCGGACTAGCGGGTCCTGCGGATACGCAGTATTTT. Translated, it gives CASSFFGLAGPADTQYF.

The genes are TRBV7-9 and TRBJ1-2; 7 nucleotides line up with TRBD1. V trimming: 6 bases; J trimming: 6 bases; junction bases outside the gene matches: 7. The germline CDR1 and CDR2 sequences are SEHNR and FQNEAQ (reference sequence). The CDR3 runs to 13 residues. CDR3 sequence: CASRAAGTDGYTF. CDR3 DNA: TGTGCCAGCAGAGCAGCCGGGACAGATGGCTACACCTTC. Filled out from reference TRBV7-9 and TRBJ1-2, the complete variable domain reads DTGVSQNPRHKITKRGQNVTFRCDPISEHNRLYWYRQTLGQGPEFLTYFQNEAQLEKSRLLSDRFSAERPKGSFSTLEIQRTEQGDSAMYLCASRAAGTDGYTFGSGTRLTVV.

The CDR3 here is CASSYRDRAGYGYTF. CDR3 in DNA: TGTGCCAGCAGCTACCGGGACAGGGCGGGGTATGGCTACACCTTC. The chain links TRBV5-6 to TRBJ1-2; TRBD1 aligns across 9 bases. V lost 3 bases to trimming and J lost 5 bases; unmatched junction nucleotides: 8. Germline V lookup: CDR1 SGHDT, CDR2 YYEEEE. The CDR3 consists of 15 residues.

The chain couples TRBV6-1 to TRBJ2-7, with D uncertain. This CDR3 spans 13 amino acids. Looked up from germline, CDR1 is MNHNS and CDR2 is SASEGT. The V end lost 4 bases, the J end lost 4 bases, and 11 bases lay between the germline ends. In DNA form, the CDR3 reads TGTGCCAGCAGTGCCATTAGATCTTACGAGCAGTACTTC. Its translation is CASSAIRSYEQYF.

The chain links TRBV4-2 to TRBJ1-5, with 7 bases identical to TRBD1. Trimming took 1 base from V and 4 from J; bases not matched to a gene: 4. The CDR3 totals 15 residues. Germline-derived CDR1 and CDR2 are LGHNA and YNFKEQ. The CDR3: CASSQGQGMNQPQHF. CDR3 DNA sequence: TGTGCCAGCAGCCAAGGACAGGGAATGAATCAGCCCCAGCATTTT.

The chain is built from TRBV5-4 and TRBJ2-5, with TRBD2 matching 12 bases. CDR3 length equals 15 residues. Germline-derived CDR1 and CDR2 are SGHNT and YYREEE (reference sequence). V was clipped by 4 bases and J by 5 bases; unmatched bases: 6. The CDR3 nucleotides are TGTGCCAGCAGCCCTGGGACTAGCGGGTTGGAGACCCAGTACTTC. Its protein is CASSPGTSGLETQYF.

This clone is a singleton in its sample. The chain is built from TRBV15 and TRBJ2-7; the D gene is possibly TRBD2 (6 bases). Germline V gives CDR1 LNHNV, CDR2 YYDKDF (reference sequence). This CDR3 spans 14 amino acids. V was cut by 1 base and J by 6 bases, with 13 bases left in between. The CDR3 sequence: CATSRAGTPVEQYF. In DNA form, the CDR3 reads TGTGCCACCAGCAGAGCAGGGACTCCCGTCGAGCAGTACTTC. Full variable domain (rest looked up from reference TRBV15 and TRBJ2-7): DAMVIQNPRYQVTQFGKPVTLSCSQTLNHNVMYWYQQKSSQAPKLLFHYYDKDFNNEADTPDNFQSRRPNTSFCFLDIRSPGLGDTAMYLCATSRAGTPVEQYFGPGTRLTVT.

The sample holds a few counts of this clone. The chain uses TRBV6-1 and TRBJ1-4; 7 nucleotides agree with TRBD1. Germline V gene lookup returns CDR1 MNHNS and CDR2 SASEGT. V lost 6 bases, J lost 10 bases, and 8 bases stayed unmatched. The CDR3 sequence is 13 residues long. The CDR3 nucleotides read TGTGCCAGCAGCGACAGGGCGCCGGGAAAACTGTTTTTT. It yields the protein CASSDRAPGKLFF.

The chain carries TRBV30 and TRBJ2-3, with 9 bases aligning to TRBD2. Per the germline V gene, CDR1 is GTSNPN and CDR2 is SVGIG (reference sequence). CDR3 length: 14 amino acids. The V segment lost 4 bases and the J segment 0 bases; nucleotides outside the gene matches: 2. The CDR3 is CAWTSGTSTDTQYF. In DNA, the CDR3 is TGTGCCTGGACTAGCGGGACTAGCACAGATACGCAGTATTTT. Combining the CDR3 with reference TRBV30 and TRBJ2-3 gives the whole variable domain SQTIHQWPATLVQPVGSPLSLECTVEGTSNPNLYWYRQAAGRGLQLLFYSVGIGQISSEVPQNLSASRPQDRQFILSSKKLLLSDSGFYLCAWTSGTSTDTQYFGPGTRLTVL.

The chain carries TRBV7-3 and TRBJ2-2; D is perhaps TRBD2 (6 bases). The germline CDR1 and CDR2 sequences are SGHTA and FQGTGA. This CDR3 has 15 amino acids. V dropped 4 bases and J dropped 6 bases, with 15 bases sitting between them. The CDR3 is CASSSETRGAGELFF. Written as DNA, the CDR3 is TGTGCCAGCAGCTCCGAGACTAGAGGGGCCGGGGAGCTGTTTTTT. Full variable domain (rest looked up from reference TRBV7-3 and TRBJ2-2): GAGVSQTPSNKVTEKGKYVELRCDPISGHTALYWYRQSLGQGPEFLIYFQGTGAADDSGLPNDRFFAVRPEGSVSTLKIQRTERGDSAVYLCASSSETRGAGELFFGEGSRLTVL.

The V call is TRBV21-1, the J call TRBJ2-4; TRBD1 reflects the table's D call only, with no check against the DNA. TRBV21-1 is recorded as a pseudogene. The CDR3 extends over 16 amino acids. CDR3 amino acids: CASSKFPGESKNIQYF. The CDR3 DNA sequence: TGTGCCAGCAGCAAATTTCCAGGGGAATCCAAAAACATTCAGTACTTC.

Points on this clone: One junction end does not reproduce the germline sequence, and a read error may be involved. CDR3 protein: CASSFRVAEPAYSEQFF. The CDR3 nucleotides are TGCGCCAGCAGCTTTCGAGTAGCGGAGCCAGCTTACAGTGAGCAGTTCTTC. The rearrangement links TRBV5-1 to TRBJ2-1, with D possibly TRBD2 on 6 matching bases. This CDR3 spans 17 amino acids. Germline values: CDR1 SGHRS, CDR2 YFSETQ. The entire variable domain, with the rest obtained from reference TRBV5-1 and TRBJ2-1, is as follows: KAGVTQTPRYLIKTRGQQVTLSCSPISGHRSVSWYQQTPGQGLQFLFEYFSETQRNKGNFPGRFSGRQFSNSRSEMNVSTLELGDSALYLCASSFRVAEPAYSEQFFGPGTRLTVL.